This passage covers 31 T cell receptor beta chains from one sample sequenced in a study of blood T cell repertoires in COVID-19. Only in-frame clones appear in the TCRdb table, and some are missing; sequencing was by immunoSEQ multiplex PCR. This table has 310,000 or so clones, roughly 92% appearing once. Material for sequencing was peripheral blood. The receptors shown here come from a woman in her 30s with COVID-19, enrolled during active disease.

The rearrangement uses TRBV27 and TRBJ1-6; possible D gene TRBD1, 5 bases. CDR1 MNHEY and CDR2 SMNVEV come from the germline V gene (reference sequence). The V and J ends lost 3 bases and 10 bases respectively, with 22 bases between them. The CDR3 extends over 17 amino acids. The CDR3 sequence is CASSLRGGDGLRSPLHF. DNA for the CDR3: TGTGCCAGCAGTTTGCGGGGCGGGGACGGATTGAGGTCACCCCTCCACTTT.

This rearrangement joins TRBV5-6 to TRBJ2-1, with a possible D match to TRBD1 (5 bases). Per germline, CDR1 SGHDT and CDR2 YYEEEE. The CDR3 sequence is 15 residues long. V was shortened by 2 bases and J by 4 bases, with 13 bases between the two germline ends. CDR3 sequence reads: CASSLRGNMYNEQFF. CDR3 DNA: TGTGCCAGCAGCTTAAGGGGTAACATGTACAATGAGCAGTTCTTC. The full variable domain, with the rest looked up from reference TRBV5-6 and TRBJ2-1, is DAGVTQSPTHLIKTRGQQVTLRCSPKSGHDTVSWYQQALGQGPQFIFQYYEEEERQRGNFPDRFSGHQFPNYSSELNVNALLLGDSALYLCASSLRGNMYNEQFFGPGTRLTVL.

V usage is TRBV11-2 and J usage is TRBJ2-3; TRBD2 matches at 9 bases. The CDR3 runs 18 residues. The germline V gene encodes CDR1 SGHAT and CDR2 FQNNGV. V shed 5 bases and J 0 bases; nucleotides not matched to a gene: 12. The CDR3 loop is CASSPGLARLSSTDTQYF. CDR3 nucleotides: TGTGCCAGCAGCCCTGGACTAGCGAGACTTTCTAGCACAGATACGCAGTATTTT.

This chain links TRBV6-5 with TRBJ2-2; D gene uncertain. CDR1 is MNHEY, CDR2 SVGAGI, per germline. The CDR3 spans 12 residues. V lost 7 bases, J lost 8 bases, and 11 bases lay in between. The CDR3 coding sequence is TGTGCCAGCAACCTACCCGGGGGGGAGCTGTTTTTT. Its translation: CASNLPGGELFF.

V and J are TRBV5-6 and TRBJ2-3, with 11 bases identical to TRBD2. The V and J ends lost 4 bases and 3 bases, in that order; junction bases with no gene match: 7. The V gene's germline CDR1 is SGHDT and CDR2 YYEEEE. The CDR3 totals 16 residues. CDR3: CASSLRLAGRTDTQYF. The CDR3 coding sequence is TGTGCCAGCAGCCTGAGACTAGCGGGAAGGACAGATACGCAGTATTTT.

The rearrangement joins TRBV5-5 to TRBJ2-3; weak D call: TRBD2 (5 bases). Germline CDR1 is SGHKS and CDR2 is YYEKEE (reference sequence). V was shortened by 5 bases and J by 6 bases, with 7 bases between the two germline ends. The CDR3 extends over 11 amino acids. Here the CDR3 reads CASSTGDTQYF. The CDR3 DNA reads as TGTGCCAGCAGTACGGGGGATACGCAGTATTTT.

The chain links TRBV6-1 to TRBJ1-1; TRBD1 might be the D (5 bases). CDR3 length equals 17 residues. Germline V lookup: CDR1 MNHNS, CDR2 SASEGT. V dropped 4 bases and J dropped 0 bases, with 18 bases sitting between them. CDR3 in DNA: TGTGCCAGCAGTGCAGGGTATGACGGGCGGATGAACACTGAAGCTTTCTTT. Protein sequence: CASSAGYDGRMNTEAFF.

The CDR3 DNA sequence: TGTGCCAGCAGCGTAGGGTTGGCAGGGCAGTCGGTAAACACCATATATTTT. This sequence encodes CASSVGLAGQSVNTIYF. The chain is built from TRBV9 and TRBJ1-3, with D maybe TRBD1 (5 bases). V was trimmed by 0 bases and J by 6 bases, leaving 19 bases between them. In germline, CDR1 is SGDLS, CDR2 YYNGEE. This CDR3 contains 17 residues.

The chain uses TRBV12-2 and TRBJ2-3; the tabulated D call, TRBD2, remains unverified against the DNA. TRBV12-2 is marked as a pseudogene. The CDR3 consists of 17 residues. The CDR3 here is CASRLGMPSGDTDTQYF. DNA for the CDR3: TGTGCAAGTCGCTTAGGGATGCCCAGCGGGGACACAGATACGCAGTATTTT.

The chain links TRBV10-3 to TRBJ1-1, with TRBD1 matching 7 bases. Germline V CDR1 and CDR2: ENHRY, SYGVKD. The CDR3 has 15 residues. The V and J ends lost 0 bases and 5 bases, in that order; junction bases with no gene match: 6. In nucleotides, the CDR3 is TGTGCCATCAGTGAGTCGACACAGGGGATAACTGAAGCTTTCTTT. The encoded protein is CAISESTQGITEAFF.

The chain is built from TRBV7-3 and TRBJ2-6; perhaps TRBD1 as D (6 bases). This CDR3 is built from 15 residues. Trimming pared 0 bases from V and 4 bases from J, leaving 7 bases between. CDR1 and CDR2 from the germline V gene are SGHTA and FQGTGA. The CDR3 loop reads CASSLTGTGANVLTF. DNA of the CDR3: TGTGCCAGCAGCTTAACGGGGACAGGGGCCAACGTCCTGACTTTC. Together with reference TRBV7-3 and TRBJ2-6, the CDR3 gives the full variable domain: GAGVSQTPSNKVTEKGKYVELRCDPISGHTALYWYRQSLGQGPEFLIYFQGTGAADDSGLPNDRFFAVRPEGSVSTLKIQRTERGDSAVYLCASSLTGTGANVLTFGAGSRLTVL.

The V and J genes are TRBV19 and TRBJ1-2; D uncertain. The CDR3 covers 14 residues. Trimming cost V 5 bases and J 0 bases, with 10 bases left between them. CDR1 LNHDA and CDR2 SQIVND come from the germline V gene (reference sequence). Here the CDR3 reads CASSEASTNYGYTF. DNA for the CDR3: TGTGCCAGTAGTGAGGCCAGTACTAACTATGGCTACACCTTC.

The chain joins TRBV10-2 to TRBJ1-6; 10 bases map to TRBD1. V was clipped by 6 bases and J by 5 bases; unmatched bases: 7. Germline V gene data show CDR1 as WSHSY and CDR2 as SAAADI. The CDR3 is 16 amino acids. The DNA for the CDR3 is TGCGCCAGCAGCACGACAGGGGGCGAAAATAATTCACCCCTCCACTTT. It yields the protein CASSTTGGENNSPLHF.

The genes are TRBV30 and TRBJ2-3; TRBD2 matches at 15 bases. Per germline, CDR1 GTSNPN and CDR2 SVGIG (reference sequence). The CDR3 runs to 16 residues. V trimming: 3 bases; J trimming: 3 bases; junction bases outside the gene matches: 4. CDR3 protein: CAWSEGTSGGTDTQYF. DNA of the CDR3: TGTGCCTGGAGCGAAGGGACTAGCGGGGGGACAGATACGCAGTATTTT.

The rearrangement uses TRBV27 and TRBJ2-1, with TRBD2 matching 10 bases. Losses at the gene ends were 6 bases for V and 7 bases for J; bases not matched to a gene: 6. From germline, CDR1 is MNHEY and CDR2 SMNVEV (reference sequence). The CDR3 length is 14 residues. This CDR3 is CASRLAGVSNEQFF. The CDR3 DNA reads TGTGCCAGCAGGCTAGCGGGAGTTTCTAATGAGCAGTTCTTC.

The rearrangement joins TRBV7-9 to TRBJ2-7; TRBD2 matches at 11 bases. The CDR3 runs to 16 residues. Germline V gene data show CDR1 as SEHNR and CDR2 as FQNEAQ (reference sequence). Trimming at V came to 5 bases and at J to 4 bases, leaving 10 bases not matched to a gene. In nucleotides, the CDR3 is TGTGCCAGCAGCGGTTACACTAGCGGGAGTGGGTACGAGCAGTACTTC. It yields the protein CASSGYTSGSGYEQYF.

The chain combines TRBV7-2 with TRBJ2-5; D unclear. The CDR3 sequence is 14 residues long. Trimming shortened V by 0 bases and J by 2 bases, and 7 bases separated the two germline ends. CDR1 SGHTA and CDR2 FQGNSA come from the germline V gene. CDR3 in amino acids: CASSLARAQETQYF. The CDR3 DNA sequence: TGTGCCAGCAGCTTAGCGCGAGCACAAGAGACCCAGTACTTC.

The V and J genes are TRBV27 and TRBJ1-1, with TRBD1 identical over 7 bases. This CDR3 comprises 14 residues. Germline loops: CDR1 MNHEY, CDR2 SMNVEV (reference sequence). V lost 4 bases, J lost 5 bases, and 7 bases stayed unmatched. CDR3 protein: CASSSSRGRTEAFF. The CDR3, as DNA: TGTGCCAGCAGTTCATCCAGGGGGAGGACTGAAGCTTTCTTT.

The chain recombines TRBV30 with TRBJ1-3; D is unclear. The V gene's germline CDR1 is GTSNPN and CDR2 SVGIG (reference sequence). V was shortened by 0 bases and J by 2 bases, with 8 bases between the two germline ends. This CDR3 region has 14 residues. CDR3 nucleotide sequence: TGTGCCTGGAGTGTACTAGGGACTGGAAACACCATATATTTT. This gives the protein CAWSVLGTGNTIYF.

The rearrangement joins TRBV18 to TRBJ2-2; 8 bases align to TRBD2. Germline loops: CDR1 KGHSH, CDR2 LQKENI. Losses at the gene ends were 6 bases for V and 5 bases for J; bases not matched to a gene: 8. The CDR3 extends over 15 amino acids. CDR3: CASSGELAGTGELFF. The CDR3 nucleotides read TGTGCCAGCTCCGGAGAGCTAGCGGGTACCGGGGAGCTGTTTTTT.

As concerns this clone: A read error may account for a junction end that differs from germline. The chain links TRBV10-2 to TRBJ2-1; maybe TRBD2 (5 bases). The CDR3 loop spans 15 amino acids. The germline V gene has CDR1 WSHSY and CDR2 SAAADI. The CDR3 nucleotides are TGCGCCAGCAGTGAGGGGGAGTACTCCAACAATGAGCAGTTCTTC. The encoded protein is CASSEGEYSNNEQFF.

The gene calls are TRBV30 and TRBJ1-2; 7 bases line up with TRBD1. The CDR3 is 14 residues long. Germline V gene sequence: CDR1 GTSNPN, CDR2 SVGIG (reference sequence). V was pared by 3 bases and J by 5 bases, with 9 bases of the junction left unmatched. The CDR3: CAWSEGGTVYGYTF. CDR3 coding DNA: TGTGCCTGGAGCGAAGGGGGGACAGTTTATGGCTACACCTTC. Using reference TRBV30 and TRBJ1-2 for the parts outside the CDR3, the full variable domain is SQTIHQWPATLVQPVGSPLSLECTVEGTSNPNLYWYRQAAGRGLQLLFYSVGIGQISSEVPQNLSASRPQDRQFILSSKKLLLSDSGFYLCAWSEGGTVYGYTFGSGTRLTVV.

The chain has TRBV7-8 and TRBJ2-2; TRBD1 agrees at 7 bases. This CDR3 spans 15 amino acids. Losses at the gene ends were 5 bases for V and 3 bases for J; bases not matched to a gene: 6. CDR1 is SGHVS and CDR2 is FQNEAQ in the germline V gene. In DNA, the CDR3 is TGTGCCAGCAGCCAAGACAGGGCTGACACCGGGGAGCTGTTTTTT. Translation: CASSQDRADTGELFF.

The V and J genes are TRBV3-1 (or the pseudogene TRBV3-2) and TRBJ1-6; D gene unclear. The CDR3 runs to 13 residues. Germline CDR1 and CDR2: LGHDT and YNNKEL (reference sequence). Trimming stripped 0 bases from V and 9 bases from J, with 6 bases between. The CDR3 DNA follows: TGTGCCAGCAGCCAAGATAGATCTTCACCCCTCCACTTT. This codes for CASSQDRSSPLHF.

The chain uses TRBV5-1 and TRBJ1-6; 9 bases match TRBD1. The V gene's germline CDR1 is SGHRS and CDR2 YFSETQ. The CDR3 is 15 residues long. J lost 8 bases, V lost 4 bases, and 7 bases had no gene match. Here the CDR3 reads CASSPATGGDSPLHF. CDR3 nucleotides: TGCGCCAGCAGCCCCGCGACAGGGGGGGATTCACCCCTCCACTTT.

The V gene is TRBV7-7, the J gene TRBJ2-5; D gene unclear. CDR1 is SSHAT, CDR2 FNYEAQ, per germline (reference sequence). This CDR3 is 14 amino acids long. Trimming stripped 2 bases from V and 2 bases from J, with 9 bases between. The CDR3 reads CASSLWAEQETQYF. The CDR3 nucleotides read TGTGCCAGCAGCTTATGGGCAGAACAAGAGACCCAGTACTTC.

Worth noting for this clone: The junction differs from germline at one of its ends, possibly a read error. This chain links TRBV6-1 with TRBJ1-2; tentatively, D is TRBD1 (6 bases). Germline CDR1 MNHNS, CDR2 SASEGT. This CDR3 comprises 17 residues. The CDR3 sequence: CASNEPGQTAGNYGYTF. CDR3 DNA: TGTGCCAGCAATGAACCGGGACAAACGGCGGGTAACTATGGCTACACCTTC.

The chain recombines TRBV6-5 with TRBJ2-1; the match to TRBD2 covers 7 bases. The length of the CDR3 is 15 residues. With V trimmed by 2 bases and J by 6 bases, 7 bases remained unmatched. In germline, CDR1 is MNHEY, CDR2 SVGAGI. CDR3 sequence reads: CASSYAWTRFNEQFF. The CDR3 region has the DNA TGTGCCAGCAGTTACGCATGGACTAGATTCAATGAGCAGTTCTTC.

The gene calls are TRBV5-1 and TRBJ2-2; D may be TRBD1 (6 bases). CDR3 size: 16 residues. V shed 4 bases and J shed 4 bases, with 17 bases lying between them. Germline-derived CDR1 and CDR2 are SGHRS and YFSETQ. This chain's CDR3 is CASSQNRESRTGELFF. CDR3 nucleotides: TGCGCCAGCAGCCAAAACAGGGAATCGCGCACCGGGGAGCTGTTTTTT.

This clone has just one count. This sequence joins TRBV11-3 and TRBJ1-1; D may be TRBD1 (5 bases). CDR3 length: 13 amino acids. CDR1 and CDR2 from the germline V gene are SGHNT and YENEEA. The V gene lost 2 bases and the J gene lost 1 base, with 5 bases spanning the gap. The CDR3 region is CASSLQGNTEAFF. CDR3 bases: TGTGCCAGCAGCTTACAGGGGAACACTGAAGCTTTCTTT. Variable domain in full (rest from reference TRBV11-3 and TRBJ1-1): EAGVVQSPRYKIIEKKQPVAFWCNPISGHNTLYWYLQNLGQGPELLIRYENEEAVDDSQLPKDRFSAERLKGVDSTLKIQPAELGDSAVYLCASSLQGNTEAFFGQGTRLTVV.

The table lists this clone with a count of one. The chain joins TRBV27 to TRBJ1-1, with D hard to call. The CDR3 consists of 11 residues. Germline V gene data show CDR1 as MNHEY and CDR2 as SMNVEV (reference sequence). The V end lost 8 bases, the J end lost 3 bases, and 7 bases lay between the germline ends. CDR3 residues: CASRDYTEAFF. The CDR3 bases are TGTGCCAGCCGCGATTACACTGAAGCTTTCTTT.